This T cell receptor (beta chain) was documented in a study of T cell responses to AZD1222 COVID-19 vaccine. As for the study in general: Analyses pooled second doses at about 4 or about 12 weeks. The study's findings and limits: Repertoires were obtained only post-peak T cell response.

Profiling relied on immunoSEQ multiplex PCR, and the TCRdb table lists in-frame clones only, not all of them. The data show fewer than 150,000 clones, 75% to 90% seen once. Concerning this clone itself: Its antigen remains unknown. One end of the junction fails to match germline, which may point to a read error.

This CDR3 is built from 12 residues. V and J are TRBV12-3 or TRBV12-4 and TRBJ1-1; 8 nucleotides agree with TRBD1. The material was peripheral blood, obtained on day 0 of AZD1222 vaccination. The clonotype comes from an adult in good health. CDR3 loop: CASSPGTGKMVF. CDR3 sequence (DNA): TGTGCCAGCAGTCCCGGGACAGGCAAGATGGTCTTT.